Listed here are 13 T cell receptor beta chains from one sample, sequenced in a study of T cell repertoires in cytomegalovirus infection. TCRdb recomputed calls from the reads with MiXCR, one row per CDR3 protein. This table holds approximately 500,000 distinct CDR3 sequences, about 10% found once. Specimen: PBMCs. These receptors originate from a human donor in good health (CMV status not recorded). Some clones in this sample may be carry-over from other donors' samples.

CDR3 DNA sequence: TGTGCCAGCAGCCCACGGACGGACCCCCGGACAGATACGCAGTATTTT. It translates to CASSPRTDPRTDTQYF. The V and J genes are TRBV11-2 and TRBJ2-3; D remains ambiguous. This CDR3 region has 16 residues. The germline V and J ends were trimmed by 5 bases and 3 bases, with 18 bases remaining between them. Germline CDR1 reads SGHAT; CDR2 reads FQNNGV.

This clonotype was counted at least ten times. The J gene is TRBJ2-1, the V gene TRBV5-4, with TRBD2 identical over 8 bases. Losses at the gene ends were 0 bases for V and 4 bases for J; bases not matched to a gene: 3. Germline CDR1 reads SGHNT; CDR2 reads YYREEE (reference sequence). The CDR3 covers 15 residues. Here the CDR3 reads CASSLGLAIYNEQFF. CDR3 DNA sequence: TGTGCCAGCAGCTTGGGACTAGCGATTTACAATGAGCAGTTCTTC.

This clonotype was found a few times. The V gene is TRBV20-1, the J gene TRBJ1-1; TRBD1 matches at 8 bases. Germline V CDR1 and CDR2: DFQATT, SNEGSKA (reference sequence). The CDR3 runs 13 residues. After removal of 2 bases from V and 5 bases from J, the junction contained 4 bases not matched to a gene. CDR3: CSARHRGLTEAFF. DNA of the CDR3: TGCAGTGCTAGACACAGGGGGTTAACTGAAGCTTTCTTT.

CDR3 sequence (DNA): TGCAGCGTTGGGTCAGCCACCGGGGAGCTGTTTTTT. Translation gives CSVGSATGELFF. This chain joins TRBV29-1 and TRBJ2-2; D call uncertain. In germline, CDR1 is SQVTM, CDR2 ANQGSEA. There are 12 residues in the CDR3. The V and J ends lost 4 bases and 4 bases respectively, with 7 bases between them.

At least ten counts were recorded for this clonotype. This chain links TRBV20-1 with TRBJ1-5; no definite D call. Between the trimmed V and J ends, which lost 1 base and 9 bases, there was a span of 13 bases. Germline V lookup: CDR1 DFQATT, CDR2 SNEGSKA (reference sequence). The CDR3 sequence is 13 residues long. The CDR3 DNA reads TGCAGTGCTAGAGTGGAAACCGAGGGGCCCCAGCATTTT. This gives the protein CSARVETEGPQHF.

V is TRBV20-1 and J is TRBJ2-1; 8 bases agree with TRBD2. The CDR3 is 14 residues long. The germline V gene encodes CDR1 DFQATT and CDR2 SNEGSKA (reference sequence). Losses at the gene ends were 4 bases for V and 3 bases for J; bases not matched to a gene: 5. CDR3: CSAIGAGVYNEQFF. The CDR3 DNA is TGCAGTGCTATAGGAGCGGGAGTCTACAATGAGCAGTTCTTC.

At least ten counts were recorded for this clonotype. V is TRBV20-1 and J is TRBJ2-1; 10 nucleotides match TRBD2. V shed 0 bases and J 10 bases; nucleotides not matched to a gene: 12. This CDR3 comprises 16 residues. Germline V gene sequence: CDR1 DFQATT, CDR2 SNEGSKA (reference sequence). The DNA for the CDR3 is TGCAGTGCTAGAGATAGCGGGGTAGCGGGAGGCCGCGAGCAGTTCTTC. Translation gives CSARDSGVAGGREQFF.

The chain is built from TRBV4-1 and TRBJ2-5, with TRBD1 as a possible D gene (7 bases). Per germline, CDR1 MGHRA and CDR2 YSYEKL. V shed 0 bases and J shed 4 bases, with 12 bases lying between them. CDR3 length: 15 residues. CDR3 protein: CASSQDAGGLETQYF. CDR3 coding DNA: TGCGCCAGCAGCCAAGATGCAGGGGGACTAGAGACCCAGTACTTC.

This clonotype was observed many times. The J gene is TRBJ2-5, the V gene TRBV11-3; D uncertain. The V end lost 1 base, the J end lost 5 bases, and 8 bases lay between the germline ends. The CDR3 is made up of 13 amino acids. Germline V gene lookup returns CDR1 SGHNT and CDR2 YENEEA. The CDR3 nucleotides are TGTGCCAGCAGCTTAGGGGATGGGGAGACCCAGTACTTC. Protein product: CASSLGDGETQYF.

This clonotype was counted at least ten times. The gene calls are TRBV7-2 and TRBJ2-7, with no clear D. Germline CDR1 and CDR2: SGHTA and FQGNSA. CDR3 length: 12 amino acids. V shed 0 bases and J shed 5 bases, with 5 bases lying between them. CDR3 coding DNA: TGTGCCAGCAGCTTAGCGACGGACGAGCAGTACTTC. It yields the protein CASSLATDEQYF.

This clonotype was seen many times. The chain carries TRBV7-8 and TRBJ1-3; D unresolved. There are 16 residues in the CDR3. Trimming stripped 3 bases from V and 0 bases from J, with 12 bases between. The germline gives CDR1 SGHVS, CDR2 FQNEAQ. CDR3 DNA: TGTGCCAGCAGCTTTCACCCGGGTCTCTCTGGAAACACCATATATTTT. Translating gives CASSFHPGLSGNTIYF.

As to this clonotype: A much larger clone differs by one base, so this may be a read error. The V call is TRBV2, the J call TRBJ2-4, with 8 nucleotides matching TRBD2. This CDR3 comprises 16 residues. Per the germline V gene, CDR1 is SNHLY and CDR2 is FYNNEI. CDR3 nucleotides: TGTGCCAGCAGAAAGGGGAAGCGGGAGTCCAAAAACATTCAGAACTTC. Amino acids: CASRKGKRESKNIQNF.

Notes on this clonotype: Being one base from a much bigger clone, this may be a read error. The V gene is TRBV7-9, the J gene TRBJ2-5; 8 bases are a match to TRBD1. There are 14 residues in the CDR3. CDR1 is SEHNR, CDR2 FQNEAQ, per germline (reference sequence). The DNA for the CDR3 is TGTGCCTGCAGCTTAAATGGACAGGGCCAGACCCAGTACTTC. This sequence encodes CACSLNGQGQTQYF.